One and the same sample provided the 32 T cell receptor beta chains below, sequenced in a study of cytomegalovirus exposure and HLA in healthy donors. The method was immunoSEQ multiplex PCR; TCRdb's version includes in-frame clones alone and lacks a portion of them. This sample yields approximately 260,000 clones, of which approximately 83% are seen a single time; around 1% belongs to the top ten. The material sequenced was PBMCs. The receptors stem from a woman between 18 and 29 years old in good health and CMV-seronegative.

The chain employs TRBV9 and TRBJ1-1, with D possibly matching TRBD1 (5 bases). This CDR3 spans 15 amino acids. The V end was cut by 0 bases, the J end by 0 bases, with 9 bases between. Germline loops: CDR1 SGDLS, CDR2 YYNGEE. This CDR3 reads CASSVETGLNTEAFF. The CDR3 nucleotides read TGTGCCAGCAGCGTAGAAACAGGCCTGAACACTGAAGCTTTCTTT.

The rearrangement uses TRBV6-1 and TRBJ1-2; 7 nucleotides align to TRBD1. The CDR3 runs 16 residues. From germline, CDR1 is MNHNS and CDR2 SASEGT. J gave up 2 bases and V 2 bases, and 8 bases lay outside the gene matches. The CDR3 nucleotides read TGTGCCAGCAGTGAACGGGTCCAGGGGGACAACTATGGCTACACCTTC. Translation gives CASSERVQGDNYGYTF.

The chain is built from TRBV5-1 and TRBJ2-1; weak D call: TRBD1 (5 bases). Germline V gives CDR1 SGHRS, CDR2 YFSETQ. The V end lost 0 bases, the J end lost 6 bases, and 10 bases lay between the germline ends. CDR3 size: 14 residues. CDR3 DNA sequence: TGCGCCAGCAGCTTGGGAGGACAAGCCAATGAGCAGTTCTTC. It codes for CASSLGGQANEQFF.

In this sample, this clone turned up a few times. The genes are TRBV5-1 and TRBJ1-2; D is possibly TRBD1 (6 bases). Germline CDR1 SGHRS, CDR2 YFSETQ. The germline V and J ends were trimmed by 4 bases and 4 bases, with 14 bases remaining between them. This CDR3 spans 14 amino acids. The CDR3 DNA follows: TGCGCCAGCAGCACAGGACAGAGCTCCTATGGCTACACCTTC. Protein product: CASSTGQSSYGYTF.

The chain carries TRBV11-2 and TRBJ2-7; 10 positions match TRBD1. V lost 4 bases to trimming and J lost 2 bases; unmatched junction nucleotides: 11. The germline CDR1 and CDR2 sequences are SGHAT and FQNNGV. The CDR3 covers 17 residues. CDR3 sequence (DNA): TGTGCCAGCAGCTCCAACATGGGACAGGGGCTTACCTACGAGCAGTACTTC. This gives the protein CASSSNMGQGLTYEQYF.

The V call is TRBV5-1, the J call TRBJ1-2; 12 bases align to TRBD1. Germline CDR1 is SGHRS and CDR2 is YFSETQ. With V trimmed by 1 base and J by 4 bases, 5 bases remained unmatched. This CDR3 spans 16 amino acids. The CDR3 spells CASSLWGQGAGYGYTF. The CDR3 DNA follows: TGCGCCAGCAGCTTGTGGGGACAGGGGGCAGGCTATGGCTACACCTTC.

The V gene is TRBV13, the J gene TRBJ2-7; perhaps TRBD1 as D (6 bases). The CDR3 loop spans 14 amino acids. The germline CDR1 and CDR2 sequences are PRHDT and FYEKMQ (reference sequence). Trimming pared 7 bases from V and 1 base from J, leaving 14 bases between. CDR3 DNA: TGTGCCAGCATCGCTAGGGACACGTCCTACGAGCAGTACTTC. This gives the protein CASIARDTSYEQYF.

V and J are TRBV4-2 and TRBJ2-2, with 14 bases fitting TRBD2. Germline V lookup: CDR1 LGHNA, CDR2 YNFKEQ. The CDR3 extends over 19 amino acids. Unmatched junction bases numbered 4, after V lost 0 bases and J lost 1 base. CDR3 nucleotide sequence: TGTGCCAGCAGCCAAGATAGACTAGCGGGAGGGAAGAACACCGGGGAGCTGTTTTTT. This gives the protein CASSQDRLAGGKNTGELFF.

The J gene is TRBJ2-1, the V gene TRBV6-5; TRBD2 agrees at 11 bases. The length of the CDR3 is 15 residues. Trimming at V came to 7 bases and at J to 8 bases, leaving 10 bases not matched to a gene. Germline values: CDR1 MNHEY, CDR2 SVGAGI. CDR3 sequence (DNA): TGTGCCAGCACCACCAGGACTAGCGGGCACGATGAGCAGTTCTTC. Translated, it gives CASTTRTSGHDEQFF.

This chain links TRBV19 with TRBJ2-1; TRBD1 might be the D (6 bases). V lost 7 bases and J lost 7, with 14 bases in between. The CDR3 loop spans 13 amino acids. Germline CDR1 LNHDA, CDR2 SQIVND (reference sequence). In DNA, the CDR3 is TGTGCCAGTAATATCGCAGGGGAGAATGAGCAGTTCTTC. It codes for CASNIAGENEQFF.

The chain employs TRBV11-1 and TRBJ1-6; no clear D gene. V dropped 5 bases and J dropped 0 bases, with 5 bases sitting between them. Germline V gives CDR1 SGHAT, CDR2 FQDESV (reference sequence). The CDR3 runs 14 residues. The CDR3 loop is CASSPSSYNSPLHF. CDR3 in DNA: TGTGCCAGCAGCCCCTCCTCCTATAATTCACCCCTCCACTTT.

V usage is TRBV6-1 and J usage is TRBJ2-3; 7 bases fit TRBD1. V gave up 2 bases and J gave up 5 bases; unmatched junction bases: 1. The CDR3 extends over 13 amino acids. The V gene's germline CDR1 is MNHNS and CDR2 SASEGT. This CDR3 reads CASSEHRGDTQYF. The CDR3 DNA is TGTGCCAGCAGTGAACACAGGGGAGATACGCAGTATTTT.

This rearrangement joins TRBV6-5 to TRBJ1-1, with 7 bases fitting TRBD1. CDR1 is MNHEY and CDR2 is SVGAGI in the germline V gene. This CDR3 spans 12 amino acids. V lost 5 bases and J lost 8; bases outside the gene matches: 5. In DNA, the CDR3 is TGTGCCAGCAGTACAGGGGAAAGCGAAGCTTTCTTT. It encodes CASSTGESEAFF.

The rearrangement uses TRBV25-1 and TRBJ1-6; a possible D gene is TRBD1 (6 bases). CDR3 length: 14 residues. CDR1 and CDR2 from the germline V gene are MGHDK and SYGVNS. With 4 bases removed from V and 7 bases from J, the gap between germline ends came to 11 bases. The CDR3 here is CASSGTVYNSPLHF. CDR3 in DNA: TGTGCCAGCAGTGGGACAGTTTACAATTCACCCCTCCACTTT.

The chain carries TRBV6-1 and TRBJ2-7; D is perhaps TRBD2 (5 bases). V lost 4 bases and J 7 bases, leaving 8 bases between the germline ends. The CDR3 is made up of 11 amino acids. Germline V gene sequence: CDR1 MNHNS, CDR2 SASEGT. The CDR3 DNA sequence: TGTGCCAGCAGTGTTGCGGGTGAGCAGTACTTC. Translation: CASSVAGEQYF.

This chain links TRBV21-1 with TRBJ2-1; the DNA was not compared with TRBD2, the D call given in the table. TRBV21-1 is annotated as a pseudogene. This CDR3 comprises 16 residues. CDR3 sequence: CASSPSTLAGGDEQFF. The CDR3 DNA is TGTGCCAGCAGCCCCTCTACTCTAGCGGGAGGTGATGAGCAGTTCTTC.

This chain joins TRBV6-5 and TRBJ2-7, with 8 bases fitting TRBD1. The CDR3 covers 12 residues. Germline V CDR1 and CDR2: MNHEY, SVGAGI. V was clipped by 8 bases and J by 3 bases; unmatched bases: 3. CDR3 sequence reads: CASGDRGYEQYF. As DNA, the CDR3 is TGTGCCAGCGGAGACAGGGGCTACGAGCAGTACTTC.

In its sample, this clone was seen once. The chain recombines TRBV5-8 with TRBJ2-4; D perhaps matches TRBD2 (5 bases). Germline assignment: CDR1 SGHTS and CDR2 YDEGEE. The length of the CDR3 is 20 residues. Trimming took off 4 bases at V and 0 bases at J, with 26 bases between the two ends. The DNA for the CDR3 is TGTGCCAGCAGCCTCCAGACGGGCACCCCCGGAGCGGTAGCCAAAAACATTCAGTACTTC. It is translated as CASSLQTGTPGAVAKNIQYF. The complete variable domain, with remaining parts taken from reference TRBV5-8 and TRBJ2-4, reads EAGVTQSPTHLIKTRGQQATLRCSPISGHTSVYWYQQALGLGLQFLLWYDEGEERNRGNFPPRFSGRQFPNYSSELNVNALELEDSALYLCASSLQTGTPGAVAKNIQYFGAGTRLSVL.

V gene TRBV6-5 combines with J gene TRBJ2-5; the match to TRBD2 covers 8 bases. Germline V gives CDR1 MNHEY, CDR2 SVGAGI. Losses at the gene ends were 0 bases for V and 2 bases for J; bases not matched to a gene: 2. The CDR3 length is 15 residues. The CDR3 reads CASSYSAGDQETQYF. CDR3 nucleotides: TGTGCCAGCAGTTACTCAGCGGGGGATCAAGAGACCCAGTACTTC.

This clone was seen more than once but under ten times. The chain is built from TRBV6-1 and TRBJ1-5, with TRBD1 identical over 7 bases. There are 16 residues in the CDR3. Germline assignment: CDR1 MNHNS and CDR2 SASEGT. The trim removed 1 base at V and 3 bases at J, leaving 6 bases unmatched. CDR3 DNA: TGTGCCAGCAGTGAAGGACAGGGCGAAATCAATCAGCCCCAGCATTTT. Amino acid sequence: CASSEGQGEINQPQHF.

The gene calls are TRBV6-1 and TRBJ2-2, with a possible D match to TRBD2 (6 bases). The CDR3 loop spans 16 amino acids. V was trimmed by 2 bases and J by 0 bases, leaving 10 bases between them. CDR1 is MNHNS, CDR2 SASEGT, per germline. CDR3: CASSELAGSNTGELFF. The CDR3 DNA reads TGTGCCAGCAGTGAATTGGCGGGATCGAACACCGGGGAGCTGTTTTTT.

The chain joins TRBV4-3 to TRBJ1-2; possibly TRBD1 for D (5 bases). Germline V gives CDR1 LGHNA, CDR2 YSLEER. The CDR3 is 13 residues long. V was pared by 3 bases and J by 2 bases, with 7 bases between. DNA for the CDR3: TGCGCCAGCAGCCATCCAGGGAACTATGGCTACACCTTC. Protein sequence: CASSHPGNYGYTF.

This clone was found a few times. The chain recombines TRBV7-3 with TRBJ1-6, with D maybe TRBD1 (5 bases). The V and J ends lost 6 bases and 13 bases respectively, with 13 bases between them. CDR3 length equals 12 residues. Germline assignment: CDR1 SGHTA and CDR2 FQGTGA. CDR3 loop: CASSSDRGPLHF. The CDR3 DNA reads TGTGCCAGCAGTTCGGACCGGGGGCCCCTCCACTTT.

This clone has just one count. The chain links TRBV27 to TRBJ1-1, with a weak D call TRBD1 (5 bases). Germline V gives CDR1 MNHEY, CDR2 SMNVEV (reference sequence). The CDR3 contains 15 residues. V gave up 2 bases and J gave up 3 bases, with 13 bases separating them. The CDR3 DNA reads TGTGCCAGCAGTTTAATCGCCCGGGGGGACACTGAAGCTTTCTTT. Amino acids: CASSLIARGDTEAFF.

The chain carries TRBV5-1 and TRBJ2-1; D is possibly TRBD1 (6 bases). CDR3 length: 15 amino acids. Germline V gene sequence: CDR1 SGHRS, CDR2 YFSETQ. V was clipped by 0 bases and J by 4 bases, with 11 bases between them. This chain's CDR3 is CASSLARQEYNEQFF. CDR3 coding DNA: TGCGCCAGCAGCTTGGCTCGACAGGAATACAATGAGCAGTTCTTC.

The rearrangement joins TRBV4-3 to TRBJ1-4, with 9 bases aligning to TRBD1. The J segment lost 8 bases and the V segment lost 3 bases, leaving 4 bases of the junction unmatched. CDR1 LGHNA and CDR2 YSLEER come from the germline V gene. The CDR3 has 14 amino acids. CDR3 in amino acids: CASSQGTGNEKLFF. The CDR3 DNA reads TGCGCCAGCAGCCAGGGGACAGGGAACGAAAAACTGTTTTTT.

CDR3 residues: CASRPANRGEKLFF. The CDR3, as DNA: TGTGCCAGCAGACCTGCAAACAGGGGCGAAAAACTGTTTTTT. The V and J genes are TRBV25-1 and TRBJ1-4; 7 bases are shared with TRBD1. Germline CDR1 reads MGHDK; CDR2 reads SYGVNS. CDR3 length: 14 residues. The junction had 9 bases not matched to a gene; V was cut back by 6 bases and J by 8 bases.

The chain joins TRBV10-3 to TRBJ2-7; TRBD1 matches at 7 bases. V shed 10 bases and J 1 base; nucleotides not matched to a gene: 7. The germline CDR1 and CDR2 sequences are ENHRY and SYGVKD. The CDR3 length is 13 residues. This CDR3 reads CATQTGESYEQYF. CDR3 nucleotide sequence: TGTGCCACCCAAACAGGGGAATCCTACGAGCAGTACTTC.

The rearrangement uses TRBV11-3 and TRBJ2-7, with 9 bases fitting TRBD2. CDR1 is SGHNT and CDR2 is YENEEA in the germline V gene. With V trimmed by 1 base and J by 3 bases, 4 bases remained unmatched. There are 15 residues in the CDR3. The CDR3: CASSLGGLAHYEQYF. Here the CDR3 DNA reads TGTGCCAGCAGCTTAGGGGGACTAGCCCACTACGAGCAGTACTTC.

CDR3 amino acids: CASSQTGTAHNEQFF. The CDR3 DNA reads as TGTGCCAGCAGCCAGACGGGGACAGCCCACAATGAGCAGTTCTTC. The chain carries TRBV7-9 and TRBJ2-1; TRBD1 matches 7 bases. V lost 5 bases to trimming and J lost 5 bases; unmatched junction nucleotides: 9. Looked up from germline, CDR1 is SEHNR and CDR2 is FQNEAQ (reference sequence). CDR3 length: 15 amino acids.

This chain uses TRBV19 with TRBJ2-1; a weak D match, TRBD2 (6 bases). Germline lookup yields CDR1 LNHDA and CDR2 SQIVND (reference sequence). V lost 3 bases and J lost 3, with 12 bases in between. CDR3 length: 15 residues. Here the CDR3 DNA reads TGTGCCAGTAGTATGTATGGGACTCTCTACAATGAGCAGTTCTTC. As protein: CASSMYGTLYNEQFF.

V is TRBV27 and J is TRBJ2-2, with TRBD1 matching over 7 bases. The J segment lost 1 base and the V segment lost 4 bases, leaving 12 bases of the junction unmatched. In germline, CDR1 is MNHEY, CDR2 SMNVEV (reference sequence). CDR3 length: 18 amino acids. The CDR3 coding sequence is TGTGCCAGCAGTTATTCGGTGGAAAGGGGGCGGAACACCGGGGAGCTGTTTTTT. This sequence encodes CASSYSVERGRNTGELFF.